Included here is one T cell receptor (beta chain) sequence, with context. Its antigen is unidentified. The source of the sample is a study of T cells expressing NK-cell markers. Background on the study: The eight sequenced donors comprised seven who were HCMV-seropositive and one who was seronegative.

Study findings and constraints: Of the CD8+ T cell pool in five or six donors, roughly 1.0-7.5% was accounted for by dominant NKG2C+ clonotypes. These clonotypes additionally ranked first within the CD3+CD56-NKG2C+ fraction of a handful of donors.

The CDR3 covers 14 residues. Germline lookup yields CDR1 DFQATT and CDR2 SNEGSKA (reference sequence). For TCR beta, cDNA was produced by 5'RACE template switching with UMIs. TCRdb reworked the 5' RACE reads into one entry per CDR3 protein, no DNA. This listing includes approximately 460,000 distinct CDR3 sequences. The sequenced sample consisted of blood T cells: a sorted CD56 or NKG2C T cell subset, CD4+ or CD8+ T cells, or bulk PBMC T cells (not recorded which). The sequence was obtained from a woman aged 18-69 years in good health. This chain uses TRBV20-1 with TRBJ2-7; there is no DNA to check the TCRdb D call of TRBD2. The CDR3 sequence: CSAPPTSGTREQYF.